This T cell receptor beta chain derives from a study of control samples from healthy donors and cancer patients. The CDR3 covers 15 residues. Germline V gene data show CDR1 as SNHLY and CDR2 as FYNNEI. Deletions cut 7 bases from V and 0 bases from J, with 13 bases between. The repertoire was sequenced with immunoSEQ multiplex PCR; TCRdb's copy has only in-frame clones and lacks some. The table includes about 130,000 clones, 90% detected once. The J gene is TRBJ2-1, the V gene TRBV2; D is uncertain. The sequence came from a man aged 18-30 years in good health. The sample consisted of blood. CDR3 sequence: CASTVEASSYNEQFF. The CDR3 bases are TGTGCCAGCACTGTTGAAGCCAGCTCCTACAATGAGCAGTTCTTC.